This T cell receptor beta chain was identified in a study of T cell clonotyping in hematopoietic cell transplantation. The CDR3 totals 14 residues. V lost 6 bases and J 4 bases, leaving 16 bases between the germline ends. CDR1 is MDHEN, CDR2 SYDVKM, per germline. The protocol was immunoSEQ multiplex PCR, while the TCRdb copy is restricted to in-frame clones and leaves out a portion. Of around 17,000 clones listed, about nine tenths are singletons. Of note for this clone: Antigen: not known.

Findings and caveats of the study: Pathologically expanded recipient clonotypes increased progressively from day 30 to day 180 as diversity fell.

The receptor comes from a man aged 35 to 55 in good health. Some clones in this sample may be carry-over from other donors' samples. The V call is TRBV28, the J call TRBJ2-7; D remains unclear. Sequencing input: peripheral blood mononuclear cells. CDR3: CASSAPHEFYEQYF. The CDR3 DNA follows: TGTGCCAGCAGCGCCCCTCACGAGTTTTACGAGCAGTACTTC.